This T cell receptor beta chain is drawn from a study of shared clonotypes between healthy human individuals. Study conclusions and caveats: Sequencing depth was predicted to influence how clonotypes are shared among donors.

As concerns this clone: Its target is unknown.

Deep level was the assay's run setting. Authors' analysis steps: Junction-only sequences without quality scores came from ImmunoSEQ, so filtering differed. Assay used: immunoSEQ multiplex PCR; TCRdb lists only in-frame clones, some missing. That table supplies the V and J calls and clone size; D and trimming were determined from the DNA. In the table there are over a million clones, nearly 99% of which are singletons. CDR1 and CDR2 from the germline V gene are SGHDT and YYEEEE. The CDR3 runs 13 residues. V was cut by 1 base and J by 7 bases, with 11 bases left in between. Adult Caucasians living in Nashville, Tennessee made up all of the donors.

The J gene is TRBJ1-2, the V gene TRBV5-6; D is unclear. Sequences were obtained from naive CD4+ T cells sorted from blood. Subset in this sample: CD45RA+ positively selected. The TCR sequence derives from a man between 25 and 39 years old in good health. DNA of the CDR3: TGTGCCAGCAGCTTGATCCGGGCAGCTGGCTACACCTTC. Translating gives CASSLIRAAGYTF.